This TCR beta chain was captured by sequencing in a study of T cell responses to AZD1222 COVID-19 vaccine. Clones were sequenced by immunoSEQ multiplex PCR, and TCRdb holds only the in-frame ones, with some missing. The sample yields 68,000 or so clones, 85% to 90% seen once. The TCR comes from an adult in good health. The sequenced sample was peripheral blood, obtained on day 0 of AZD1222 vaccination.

CDR3 residues: CASSDAYSNTEAFF. Here the CDR3 DNA reads TGTGCCAGCAGTGACGCATATTCCAACACTGAAGCTTTCTTT. V usage is TRBV6-1 and J usage is TRBJ1-1, with D unclear. The CDR3 runs to 14 residues. Germline V gene data show CDR1 as MNHNS and CDR2 as SASEGT. Trimming took 3 bases from V and 2 from J, leaving 10 bases between them.